Shown below are 28 T cell receptor beta chains from a single sample sequenced in a study of blood T cells in healthy people across ages. It was with a sample-barcoded 5' primer and a J-beta primer mix that a second PCR of roughly 7 to 12 cycles was run. TCRdb analysed the 5' RACE reads with MiXCR anew, one entry per CDR3 protein. The repertoire includes some 1.5 million distinct CDR3 sequences, about 45% of them detected once, and under 5% sits in the top ten. The sequenced material came from blood. These TCRs come from a woman aged 18-29 years in good health.

This clonotype was detected a few times. The V call is TRBV5-1, the J call TRBJ2-7; 11 bases match TRBD2. Germline CDR1 reads SGHRS; CDR2 reads YFSETQ. This CDR3 comprises 15 residues. The J segment lost 1 base and the V segment lost 8 bases, leaving 8 bases of the junction unmatched. CDR3 protein: CASNPGLAESYEQYF. Here the CDR3 DNA reads TGCGCCAGTAATCCGGGACTAGCGGAGTCCTACGAGCAGTACTTC.

The rearrangement joins TRBV20-1 to TRBJ2-5; TRBD1 matches at 10 bases. V lost 4 bases, J lost 0 bases, and 5 bases stayed unmatched. CDR3 size: 15 residues. Germline V gives CDR1 DFQATT, CDR2 SNEGSKA (reference sequence). The DNA of the CDR3 is TGCAGTGCTATCCGGGACAGGGGATACCAAGAGACCCAGTACTTC. Translated, it gives CSAIRDRGYQETQYF.

The rearrangement links TRBV6-2 or TRBV6-3 to TRBJ1-2; 7 nucleotides agree with TRBD1. V shed 6 bases and J 10 bases; nucleotides not matched to a gene: 2. The germline CDR1 and CDR2 sequences are MNHEY and SVGEGT. CDR3 length: 10 amino acids. The CDR3 DNA reads TGTGCCAGCAGAGACAGGGACTACACCTTC. Encoded protein: CASRDRDYTF.

This clonotype was found a few times. The rearrangement links TRBV7-2 to TRBJ2-7, with TRBD2 identical over 8 bases. Germline lookup yields CDR1 SGHTA and CDR2 FQGNSA. This CDR3 has 15 amino acids. Trimming took 5 bases from V and 0 from J; bases not matched to a gene: 6. CDR3 DNA: TGTGCCAGCAGCCCATATAGCGGGACCTCCTACGAGCAGTACTTC. Protein product: CASSPYSGTSYEQYF.

The chain combines TRBV12-3 or TRBV12-4 with TRBJ2-3, with 7 bases that match TRBD1. The CDR3 is made up of 15 amino acids. The ends lost 6 bases at V and 4 bases at J; junction bases unmatched: 10. CDR3 nucleotides: TGTGCCAGCAGCCTGACAGGGATAATCGCAGATACGCAGTATTTT. It yields the protein CASSLTGIIADTQYF.

This clonotype was recorded at least ten times. The gene calls are TRBV29-1 and TRBJ2-1; the D is unclear. The germline V and J ends were trimmed by 5 bases and 8 bases, with 7 bases remaining between them. The CDR3 covers 10 residues. Per the germline V gene, CDR1 is SQVTM and CDR2 is ANQGSEA. For the CDR3, the DNA is TGCAGCGTTAGATTCTATGAGCAGTTCTTC. The encoded protein is CSVRFYEQFF.

This rearrangement joins TRBV21-1 to TRBJ2-5; the table's D call of TRBD2 was not tested on the DNA. TRBV21-1 is flagged as a pseudogene. The CDR3 contains 16 residues. In DNA, the CDR3 is TGTGCCAGCAGCAAATACTCCAGCGGGGGTCAAGAGACCCAGTACTTC. Protein: CASSKYSSGGQETQYF.

This clonotype has just a few counts. V usage is TRBV25-1 and J usage is TRBJ2-1; D is undetermined. The CDR3 totals 16 residues. Trimming pared 2 bases from V and 9 bases from J, leaving 20 bases between. Germline loops: CDR1 MGHDK, CDR2 SYGVNS. Here the CDR3 DNA reads TGTGCCAGCAGTGAAGAATTGGATTTTAGGTATAGTGAGCAGTTCTTC. This gives the protein CASSEELDFRYSEQFF.

Note on this clonotype: The junction does not match germline at one end; this may be a read error. The chain links TRBV6-2 or TRBV6-3 to TRBJ2-3, with D unclear. CDR1 MNHEY and CDR2 SVGEGT come from the germline V gene. CDR3 size: 11 residues. The CDR3 protein is CASRSVDTQYF. CDR3 DNA: TGTGCAAGCAGGTCTGTGGATACGCAGTATTTT.

V and J are TRBV20-1 and TRBJ1-2, with D possibly TRBD1 on 6 matching bases. Germline V gene data show CDR1 as DFQATT and CDR2 as SNEGSKA (reference sequence). V lost 6 bases to trimming and J lost 4 bases, with 15 bases between them. This CDR3 spans 13 amino acids. The CDR3, as DNA: TGCAGTGCCACCCTGGGGGGCGTCTATGGCTACACCTTC. This encodes CSATLGGVYGYTF.

This clonotype was found a few times. This rearrangement joins TRBV6-5 to TRBJ2-4; TRBD2 matches 7 bases. The better agreement between TRBJ2-7 and the DNA end casts doubt on the J call. The CDR3 is made up of 16 amino acids. CDR1 and CDR2 from the germline V gene are MNHEY and SVGAGI. For the CDR3, the DNA is TGTGCCAGCAGTTACTCCCTTGGCGGGGGTGCCTACGAGCAGTACTTC. It translates to CASSYSLGGGAYEQYF.

The genes are TRBV9 and TRBJ2-1; D may match TRBD1 or TRBD2 (6 bases each). V was trimmed by 4 bases and J by 10 bases, leaving 24 bases between them. In germline, CDR1 is SGDLS, CDR2 YYNGEE. CDR3 length: 16 amino acids. The CDR3 reads CASSKTGIGVDYEQFF. In DNA form, the CDR3 reads TGTGCCAGCAGCAAGACAGGTATTGGGGTGGACTACGAGCAGTTCTTC.

V usage is TRBV3-1 and J usage is TRBJ2-2; D is undetermined. This CDR3 comprises 16 residues. The V and J ends lost 4 bases and 1 base respectively, with 13 bases between them. The V gene's germline CDR1 is LGHDT and CDR2 YNNKEL (reference sequence). CDR3 nucleotides: TGTGCCAGCAGCCCCCCCTGGCGGTTGAACACCGGGGAGCTGTTTTTT. Translating gives CASSPPWRLNTGELFF.

This clonotype occurred many times. This chain joins TRBV9 and TRBJ2-5; perhaps TRBD1 as D (5 bases). The CDR3 contains 12 residues. Germline CDR1 is SGDLS and CDR2 is YYNGEE. With 4 bases removed from V and 2 bases from J, the gap between germline ends came to 6 bases. CDR3 in DNA: TGTGCCAGCAGCACAGGTCAAGAGACCCAGTACTTC. Amino acids: CASSTGQETQYF.

Concerning this clonotype: A read error may produce the germline difference seen at one junction end. This chain uses TRBV12-3 or TRBV12-4 with TRBJ1-2; maybe TRBD1 (5 bases). CDR3 size: 14 residues. CDR3 protein: CASSADSGVYGCTF. CDR3 in DNA: TGTGCCAGCAGTGCCGACAGTGGCGTCTATGGCTGCACCTTC.

This rearrangement joins TRBV9 to TRBJ2-5; 13 bases fit TRBD2. Germline V gives CDR1 SGDLS, CDR2 YYNGEE. The CDR3 extends over 17 amino acids. The trim removed 3 bases at V and 11 bases at J, leaving 16 bases unmatched. CDR3 nucleotides: TGTGCCAGCAGCGAAGACGGACTAGCGGGAGTTTTGGATGAGCAGTACTTC. This gives the protein CASSEDGLAGVLDEQYF. Filled out from reference TRBV9 and TRBJ2-5, the complete variable domain reads DSGVTQTPKHLITATGQRVTLRCSPRSGDLSVYWYQQSLDQGLQFLIQYYNGEERAKGNILERFSAQQFPDLHSELNLSSLELGDSALYFCASSEDGLAGVLDEQYFGPGTRLLVL.

The chain employs TRBV4-3 and TRBJ2-1; D remains unclear. Deletions cut 3 bases from V and 8 bases from J, with 14 bases between. The CDR3 sequence is 14 residues long. Germline V lookup: CDR1 LGHNA, CDR2 YSLEER. In DNA, the CDR3 is TGCGCCAGCAGCCATGATATACTGGCAGATGAGCAGTTCTTC. It codes for CASSHDILADEQFF.

This clonotype was picked up a small number of times. V is TRBV12-3 or TRBV12-4 and J is TRBJ1-1; D perhaps matches TRBD1 (6 bases). This CDR3 region has 13 residues. Trimming removed 10 bases from V and 4 bases from J, with 16 bases in between. The CDR3 is CATSRLGATEAFF. CDR3 nucleotide sequence: TGTGCCACGAGTCGACTGGGGGCCACTGAAGCTTTCTTT.

This clonotype occurred once. The J gene is TRBJ1-2, the V gene TRBV7-3; D is unclear. The CDR3 is made up of 15 amino acids. Germline CDR1 is SGHTA and CDR2 is FQGTGA. V lost 0 bases to trimming and J lost 8 bases, with 16 bases between them. CDR3 amino acids: CASSLTRTSGRGYTF. The CDR3 DNA reads as TGTGCCAGCAGCTTAACGAGAACCTCGGGGAGAGGCTACACCTTC.

The chain couples TRBV5-1 to TRBJ2-1; D is perhaps TRBD1 (6 bases). V was shortened by 0 bases and J by 3 bases, with 13 bases between the two germline ends. CDR1 SGHRS and CDR2 YFSETQ come from the germline V gene. This CDR3 region has 16 residues. The DNA for the CDR3 is TGCGCCAGCAGCTTGGCAGGGGTTATTTTCTACAATGAGCAGTTCTTC. As protein: CASSLAGVIFYNEQFF.

J is TRBJ2-7 and V is TRBV20-1; no definite D call. The length of the CDR3 is 14 residues. Germline-derived CDR1 and CDR2 are DFQATT and SNEGSKA (reference sequence). With 3 bases removed from V and 1 base from J, the gap between germline ends came to 13 bases. The CDR3 here is CSASYSALSYEQYF. For the CDR3, the DNA is TGCAGTGCTAGTTACTCGGCACTTTCCTACGAGCAGTACTTC.

This clonotype was counted a few times. This rearrangement joins TRBV20-1 to TRBJ1-2, with 7 bases fitting TRBD1. V shed 0 bases, J shed 3 bases, and the junction held 7 bases outside the gene matches. This CDR3 spans 15 amino acids. Germline lookup yields CDR1 DFQATT and CDR2 SNEGSKA (reference sequence). The CDR3 sequence: CSARDSTGSHYGYTF. The CDR3 nucleotides are TGCAGTGCTAGAGATTCGACAGGGTCTCACTATGGCTACACCTTC.

The chain is built from TRBV6-5 and TRBJ2-3, with D perhaps TRBD1 (6 bases). The germline V and J ends were trimmed by 5 bases and 2 bases, with 11 bases remaining between them. CDR1 and CDR2 from the germline V gene are MNHEY and SVGAGI. The length of the CDR3 is 14 residues. The CDR3 sequence: CASSRQANTDTQYF. The CDR3 nucleotides are TGTGCCAGCAGTCGACAGGCCAACACAGATACGCAGTATTTT.

This chain joins TRBV29-1 and TRBJ2-1, with 7 nucleotides matching TRBD2. Germline values: CDR1 SQVTM, CDR2 ANQGSEA. V shed 7 bases, J shed 5 bases, and the junction held 5 bases outside the gene matches. There are 12 residues in the CDR3. CDR3 sequence reads: CSAGGGNNEQFF. The CDR3 DNA reads TGCAGCGCTGGGGGGGGAAACAATGAGCAGTTCTTC.

This rearrangement joins TRBV7-2 to TRBJ2-1, with 14 bases identical to TRBD2. The CDR3 covers 17 residues. V lost 5 bases to trimming and J lost 5 bases; unmatched junction nucleotides: 8. Germline V gene data show CDR1 as SGHTA and CDR2 as FQGNSA. The chain's CDR3 is CASSRGLAGGLNNEQFF. The CDR3 nucleotides are TGTGCCAGCAGCCGAGGACTAGCGGGGGGCCTAAACAATGAGCAGTTCTTC.

This clonotype was seen only a few times. The chain carries TRBV9 and TRBJ1-4, with a possible D match to TRBD1 (5 bases). Trimming stripped 0 bases from V and 7 bases from J, with 16 bases between. Germline CDR1 SGDLS, CDR2 YYNGEE. This CDR3 has 16 residues. The CDR3 sequence: CASSVASGGSGEKLFF. CDR3 sequence (DNA): TGTGCCAGCAGCGTAGCCAGCGGGGGTTCGGGTGAAAAACTGTTTTTT.

This chain joins TRBV9 and TRBJ2-5, with TRBD2 as a possible D gene (5 bases). Germline V gene data show CDR1 as SGDLS and CDR2 as YYNGEE. V gave up 3 bases and J gave up 11 bases, with 14 bases separating them. This CDR3 is built from 12 residues. The CDR3 DNA is TGTGCCAGCAGCGCGGACGTCGGGGAGCAGTACTTC. Translation gives CASSADVGEQYF.

The V call is TRBV9, the J call TRBJ1-1; D is ambiguous. CDR1 SGDLS and CDR2 YYNGEE come from the germline V gene. Trimming stripped 0 bases from V and 3 bases from J, with 6 bases between. The CDR3 length is 13 residues. This chain's CDR3 is CASSVGLYTEAFF. Here the CDR3 DNA reads TGTGCCAGCAGCGTAGGGCTGTACACTGAAGCTTTCTTT. The full variable domain, with the rest looked up from reference TRBV9 and TRBJ1-1, is DSGVTQTPKHLITATGQRVTLRCSPRSGDLSVYWYQQSLDQGLQFLIQYYNGEERAKGNILERFSAQQFPDLHSELNLSSLELGDSALYFCASSVGLYTEAFFGQGTRLTVV.